Below, 19 T cell receptor beta chains from the same sample are listed, as sequenced in a study of CD8+ T cells in alopecia areata. It was cDNA, reverse transcribed from extracted RNA, that served as the sequencing template. Assay used: immunoSEQ multiplex PCR; TCRdb lists only in-frame clones, some missing. This table has about 110,000 clones, roughly 60% appearing once. Sample: CD8+ T cells sorted from blood. The source is a human donor in good health.

The genes are TRBV30 and TRBJ1-6; D remains unclear. Between the trimmed V and J ends, which lost 5 bases and 7 bases, there was a span of 18 bases. The CDR3 sequence is 15 residues long. Germline CDR1 reads GTSNPN; CDR2 reads SVGIG (reference sequence). CDR3 sequence: CAWRKRTRKNSPLHF. The CDR3 region has the DNA TGTGCCTGGCGAAAAAGGACTAGGAAAAATTCACCCCTCCACTTT.

Only a few counts were recorded for this clone. J is TRBJ2-7 and V is TRBV29-1, with D perhaps matching TRBD1 (5 bases). Germline-derived CDR1 and CDR2 are SQVTM and ANQGSEA. The CDR3 loop spans 12 amino acids. The ends were cut back, 6 bases at V and 2 bases at J, with 11 bases in the middle. CDR3 DNA: TGCAGCGTACACCAGGGTCCCTACGAGCAGTACTTC. Translating gives CSVHQGPYEQYF.

The chain joins TRBV9 to TRBJ2-7, with unresolved D. V lost 7 bases to trimming and J lost 2 bases, with 16 bases between them. The CDR3 has 14 amino acids. Germline CDR1 SGDLS, CDR2 YYNGEE. The CDR3 DNA reads TGTGCCAGCGCAGCTACAGCCTCGACCTACGAGCAGTACTTC. Amino acids: CASAATASTYEQYF.

V usage is TRBV6-6 and J usage is TRBJ1-5; D is ambiguous. Per the germline V gene, CDR1 is MNHNY and CDR2 is SVGAGI (reference sequence). V dropped 0 bases and J dropped 6 bases, with 9 bases sitting between them. The CDR3 covers 14 residues. The CDR3 DNA is TGTGCCAGCAGTTACTCTGGGTTCCCTCAGCCCCAGCATTTT. Translated, it gives CASSYSGFPQPQHF.

The chain couples TRBV30 to TRBJ2-2, with TRBD2 identical over 7 bases. V trimming: 5 bases; J trimming: 6 bases; junction bases outside the gene matches: 3. Germline V gene sequence: CDR1 GTSNPN, CDR2 SVGIG (reference sequence). The CDR3 loop spans 12 amino acids. DNA for the CDR3: TGTGCCTGGGGGAGCGGGGCCGGGGAGCTGTTTTTT. Residues: CAWGSGAGELFF.

This rearrangement joins TRBV30 to TRBJ1-4; D uncertain. Germline CDR1 is GTSNPN and CDR2 is SVGIG (reference sequence). The CDR3 has 12 residues. V shed 0 bases and J shed 8 bases, with 7 bases lying between them. CDR3 protein: CAWSVGREKLFF. DNA for the CDR3: TGTGCCTGGAGTGTAGGTCGGGAAAAACTGTTTTTT.

V is TRBV19 and J is TRBJ1-1; the D is unclear. Trimming cost V 5 bases and J 5 bases, with 6 bases left between them. Germline V lookup: CDR1 LNHDA, CDR2 SQIVND (reference sequence). The CDR3 is made up of 11 amino acids. The CDR3 is CASSFWTEAFF. As DNA, the CDR3 is TGTGCCAGTAGTTTTTGGACTGAAGCTTTCTTT.

This clone was observed a single time. This chain uses TRBV25-1 with TRBJ2-7; D is ambiguous. The CDR3 sequence is 12 residues long. Trimming removed 2 bases from V and 2 bases from J, with 4 bases in between. CDR1 MGHDK and CDR2 SYGVNS come from the germline V gene. CDR3 DNA sequence: TGTGCCAGCAGTGAAGTAGCCTACGAGCAGTACTTC. It encodes CASSEVAYEQYF.

This chain joins TRBV30 and TRBJ1-2; D might be TRBD1 (5 bases). V dropped 3 bases and J dropped 4 bases, with 18 bases sitting between them. Looked up from germline, CDR1 is GTSNPN and CDR2 is SVGIG (reference sequence). This CDR3 spans 15 amino acids. The CDR3: CAWRQSPSGLYGYTF. CDR3 nucleotide sequence: TGTGCCTGGAGGCAATCACCTTCAGGGCTCTATGGCTACACCTTC.

V gene TRBV30 combines with J gene TRBJ1-6; D uncertain. V dropped 3 bases and J dropped 10 bases, with 10 bases sitting between them. Germline V lookup: CDR1 GTSNPN, CDR2 SVGIG (reference sequence). The CDR3 sequence is 12 residues long. CDR3 DNA: TGTGCCTGGAGCCTGGATGGCTCACCCCTCCACTTT. This gives the protein CAWSLDGSPLHF.

The chain uses TRBV18 and TRBJ2-7; 8 nucleotides align to TRBD1. Trimming cost V 3 bases and J 0 bases; bases outside gene matches: 10. Germline V gene sequence: CDR1 KGHSH, CDR2 LQKENI. The CDR3 loop spans 17 amino acids. DNA of the CDR3: TGTGCCAGCTCACCTTCCGACAGGGGAAACGGCTCCTACGAGCAGTACTTC. The encoded protein is CASSPSDRGNGSYEQYF.

This clone was counted a few times. The chain is built from TRBV5-6 and TRBJ2-1; weak D call: TRBD2 (6 bases). V lost 3 bases to trimming and J lost 0 bases, with 13 bases between them. The CDR3 loop spans 16 amino acids. Germline CDR1 and CDR2: SGHDT and YYEEEE. The CDR3, as DNA: TGTGCCAGCAGCTCGACTCGCGGGAACTCCTACAATGAGCAGTTCTTC. It is translated as CASSSTRGNSYNEQFF.

The chain uses TRBV9 and TRBJ1-2, with D uncertain. V was pared by 0 bases and J by 0 bases, with 6 bases between. Germline lookup yields CDR1 SGDLS and CDR2 YYNGEE. This CDR3 contains 14 residues. CDR3 residues: CASSVGDSNYGYTF. The CDR3 DNA is TGTGCCAGCAGCGTAGGAGATTCTAACTATGGCTACACCTTC.

The chain recombines TRBV28 with TRBJ2-7; maybe TRBD1 (6 bases). The CDR3 runs to 13 residues. CDR1 is MDHEN and CDR2 is SYDVKM in the germline V gene. Deletions cut 6 bases from V and 6 bases from J, with 15 bases between. Here the CDR3 reads CASRRSRGSEQYF. In DNA, the CDR3 is TGTGCCAGCAGACGATCCAGGGGATCCGAGCAGTACTTC.

The chain has TRBV4-2 and TRBJ2-3, with TRBD2 identical over 9 bases. The CDR3 contains 17 residues. The V and J ends lost 3 bases and 3 bases, in that order; junction bases with no gene match: 10. In germline, CDR1 is LGHNA, CDR2 YNFKEQ. The CDR3 DNA is TGTGCCAGCAGCCACCCCCCTAGCGGGGTTTATACAGATACGCAGTATTTT. Protein: CASSHPPSGVYTDTQYF.

This clone was seen once. This sequence joins TRBV7-9 and TRBJ1-2, with D possibly matching TRBD1 (5 bases). CDR3 length: 18 residues. Germline V gives CDR1 SEHNR, CDR2 FQNEAQ (reference sequence). Trimming removed 5 bases from V and 6 bases from J, with 28 bases in between. CDR3 loop: CASSPTGPQVPSSDGYTF. The CDR3 DNA reads TGTGCCAGCAGCCCGACCGGCCCACAGGTCCCTTCTTCGGATGGCTACACCTTC.

This clone was observed a few times. The chain carries TRBV7-9 and TRBJ2-7; possible D gene TRBD1, 6 bases. Per germline, CDR1 SEHNR and CDR2 FQNEAQ (reference sequence). Trimming removed 1 base at V and 0 bases at J, with 13 bases between. The CDR3 covers 16 residues. The chain's CDR3 is CASSLGPDRSSYEQYF. CDR3 nucleotides: TGTGCCAGCAGCTTAGGCCCCGACAGGAGCTCCTACGAGCAGTACTTC.

This clone came up a few times. The V gene is TRBV7-9, the J gene TRBJ2-7, with 12 bases lining up with TRBD1. Germline V gene lookup returns CDR1 SEHNR and CDR2 FQNEAQ (reference sequence). The CDR3 length is 15 residues. J lost 6 bases, V lost 3 bases, and 6 bases had no gene match. This chain's CDR3 is CASSFSGTGGLEQYF. The CDR3, as DNA: TGTGCCAGCAGCTTCTCCGGGACAGGGGGCCTCGAGCAGTACTTC.

This chain connects TRBV4-3 to TRBJ2-7; possibly TRBD1 or TRBD2 for D (6 bases each). The CDR3 is 16 residues long. The germline V and J ends were trimmed by 0 bases and 7 bases, with 19 bases remaining between them. Germline CDR1 is LGHNA and CDR2 is YSLEER. CDR3 region: CASSQDFRGRPGEQYF. DNA for the CDR3: TGCGCCAGCAGCCAAGATTTCCGGGGGCGTCCGGGAGAGCAGTACTTC.